This passage covers 2 T cell receptor beta chains from one sample sequenced in a study of radiotherapy plus CTLA-4 blockade in lung cancer. TCRdb's copy holds only in-frame clones and misses some; the assay was immunoSEQ multiplex PCR. The data hold around 72,000 clones, with around 80% observed a single time. This specimen consisted of peripheral blood, obtained from a patient treated with radiotherapy plus ipilimumab. These receptors were taken from a human donor with non-small cell lung cancer who had a complete response to radiotherapy plus ipilimumab.

The genes are TRBV11-2 and TRBJ1-6; 7 nucleotides line up with TRBD1. Germline assignment: CDR1 SGHAT and CDR2 FQNNGV. The CDR3 loop spans 14 amino acids. Trimming at V came to 4 bases and at J to 7 bases, leaving 4 bases not matched to a gene. The chain's CDR3 is CASSSGTVNSPLHF. The CDR3 nucleotides read TGTGCCAGCAGCTCCGGGACAGTAAATTCACCCCTCCACTTT.

This clone was found once. The chain couples TRBV4-2 to TRBJ1-4; 8 positions match TRBD1. CDR1 LGHNA and CDR2 YNFKEQ come from the germline V gene. CDR3 size: 17 residues. J was trimmed by 0 bases and V by 2 bases; bases with no gene match: 5. The CDR3 sequence: CASSQQGQGATNEKLFF. In DNA form, the CDR3 reads TGTGCCAGCAGCCAACAAGGACAGGGTGCAACTAATGAAAAACTGTTTTTT.